This T cell receptor beta chain was documented in a study of OX40 agonist ivuxolimab in advanced cancers. Looking at the study overall: The study reported partial responses in three patients: one hepatocellular carcinoma, two cutaneous melanoma.

TCRdb's table, derived via immunoSEQ multiplex PCR, lists solely in-frame clones and lacks some. The profile shows 45,000 to 75,000 clones, 70% to 80% of them singletons. This CDR3 has 16 amino acids. The trim removed 0 bases at V and 5 bases at J, leaving 9 bases unmatched. Looked up from germline, CDR1 is SGHNT and CDR2 is YYREEE (reference sequence). Study findings and constraints: Among T cells, CD8+ cells averaged more expanded clones than CD4+ cells.

A word on this clone: Its antigen remains unknown.

The source was CD4+ or CD8+ T cells sorted from blood, collected in a trial of the OX40 agonist ivuxolimab. The gene calls are TRBV5-4 and TRBJ2-3; 7 nucleotides align to TRBD2. The receptor comes from an adult with an advanced solid tumor such as melanoma, head and neck, liver or kidney cancer. The CDR3 DNA reads TGTGCCAGCAGCTTGGTGTTAGCGGGTTGGGGAGATACGCAGTATTTT. It is translated as CASSLVLAGWGDTQYF. The full variable domain, in which reference TRBV5-4 and TRBJ2-3 provide the parts outside the CDR3, is ETGVTQSPTHLIKTRGQQVTLRCSSQSGHNTVSWYQQALGQGPQFIFQYYREEENGRGNFPPRFSGLQFPNYSSELNVNALELDDSALYLCASSLVLAGWGDTQYFGPGTRLTVL.